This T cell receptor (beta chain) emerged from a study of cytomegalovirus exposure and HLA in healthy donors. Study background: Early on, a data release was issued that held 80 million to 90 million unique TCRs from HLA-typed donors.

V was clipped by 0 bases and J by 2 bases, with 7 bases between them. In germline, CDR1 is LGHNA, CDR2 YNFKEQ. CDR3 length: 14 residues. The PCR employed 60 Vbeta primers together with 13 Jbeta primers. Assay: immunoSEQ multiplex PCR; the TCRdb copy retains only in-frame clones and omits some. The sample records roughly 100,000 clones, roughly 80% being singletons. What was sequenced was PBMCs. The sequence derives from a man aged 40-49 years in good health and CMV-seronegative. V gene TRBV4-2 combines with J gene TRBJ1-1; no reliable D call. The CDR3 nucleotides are TGTGCCAGCAGCCAAGAAGGGAGTAACACTGAAGCTTTCTTT. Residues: CASSQEGSNTEAFF.